Below, 4 T cell receptor beta chains from the same sample are listed, as sequenced in a study of patients and donors after allogeneic stem cell transplantation. A single record per CDR3 protein comes from TCRdb applying MiXCR to the RT-PCR reads. The sample consists of 800,000 to 1,000,000 distinct CDR3 sequences, 18% of them appearing once. Sequencing was performed on blood, either unsorted or a sorted T cell fraction (not recorded which). Source of these receptors: a human donor who was either an allogeneic HSCT recipient or a stem cell or donor lymphocyte infusion donor (not recorded which). It is not recorded whose cells these are; they may come from a transplant donor.

This chain connects TRBV4-2 to TRBJ2-1; TRBD2 matches at 9 bases. V was clipped by 1 base and J by 6 bases; unmatched bases: 7. Germline loops: CDR1 LGHNA, CDR2 YNFKEQ. This CDR3 contains 16 residues. DNA for the CDR3: TGTGCCAGCAGCCAAGTGGAAGCGGGGGGTCGCAATGAGCAGTTCTTC. Residues: CASSQVEAGGRNEQFF.

The chain employs TRBV7-9 and TRBJ1-2; TRBD1 aligns across 9 bases. CDR1 is SEHNR and CDR2 is FQNEAQ in the germline V gene (reference sequence). There are 15 residues in the CDR3. V lost 3 bases and J lost 8; bases outside the gene matches: 10. The CDR3, as DNA: TGTGCCAGCAGCTTGGGACAGGGACTCCTTGGGGGCTACACCTTC. Its protein product is CASSLGQGLLGGYTF.

The chain combines TRBV12-2 with TRBJ2-7; no check of the table's D call, TRBD1, against the DNA was made. TRBV12-2 is given as a pseudogene. The CDR3 is made up of 16 amino acids. The CDR3 spells CASRSGDPGHIYEQYF. The CDR3 region has the DNA TGTGCAAGTCGCTCAGGTGATCCGGGACACATCTACGAGCAGTACTTC.

This clonotype appeared a few times. J is TRBJ1-2 and V is TRBV4-1; TRBD1 is a possible D gene (5 bases). V was cut by 4 bases and J by 7 bases, with 22 bases left in between. CDR1 is MGHRA and CDR2 is YSYEKL in the germline V gene. This CDR3 has 16 residues. This CDR3 reads CASSRGGEGRRFGYTF. The CDR3 DNA is TGCGCCAGCAGCCGGGGGGGAGAGGGGAGAAGGTTTGGCTACACCTTC.